Below are 10 T cell receptor beta chains sequenced from a single sample in a study of blood T cell repertoires in COVID-19. The data were produced by immunoSEQ multiplex PCR, yet TCRdb's version contains in-frame clones alone and is incomplete. This table holds 250,000 to 300,000 clones, 86% found once. Material: peripheral blood. The source is a woman between 65 and 79 years old with COVID-19, enrolled during active disease.

V gene TRBV10-3 combines with J gene TRBJ1-5; 11 bases fit TRBD1. The V and J ends lost 4 bases and 8 bases, in that order; junction bases with no gene match: 4. In germline, CDR1 is ENHRY, CDR2 SYGVKD. The CDR3 loop spans 14 amino acids. DNA for the CDR3: TGTGCCATCAGTGGGACAGGGGGCGTTGAGCCCCAGCATTTT. This codes for CAISGTGGVEPQHF.

This sequence joins TRBV12-3 or TRBV12-4 and TRBJ2-1; D not resolved. CDR3 size: 12 residues. Trimming took off 4 bases at V and 9 bases at J, with 10 bases between the two ends. CDR3 loop: CASSSETIEQFF. CDR3 coding DNA: TGTGCCAGCAGTTCCGAGACAATTGAGCAGTTCTTC.

In this sample, this clone turned up once. J is TRBJ1-4 and V is TRBV10-3, with 10 bases aligning to TRBD1. The CDR3 is 15 residues long. Unmatched junction bases numbered 2, after V lost 0 bases and J lost 7 bases. Looked up from germline, CDR1 is ENHRY and CDR2 is SYGVKD. The CDR3 nucleotides read TGTGCCATCAGTGAGTCACGGACAGGGGGTGAAAAACTGTTTTTT. This codes for CAISESRTGGEKLFF.

This chain uses TRBV13 with TRBJ1-3; D possibly corresponds to TRBD1 (5 bases). Germline V gene sequence: CDR1 PRHDT, CDR2 FYEKMQ (reference sequence). There are 13 residues in the CDR3. V was pared by 0 bases and J by 10 bases, with 10 bases between. The DNA for the CDR3 is TGTGCCAGCAGCTTAGGCCCCCGGGGGACCATATATTTT. It translates to CASSLGPRGTIYF.

V and J are TRBV19 and TRBJ1-2; D may be TRBD1 (6 bases). CDR1 is LNHDA, CDR2 SQIVND, per germline (reference sequence). Trimming took off 4 bases at V and 7 bases at J, with 16 bases between the two ends. The CDR3 covers 14 residues. The CDR3 spells CASSNGTPLGGYTF. DNA for the CDR3: TGTGCCAGTAGTAACGGGACACCCTTGGGTGGCTACACCTTC.

The V gene is TRBV7-3, the J gene TRBJ2-3, with D tentatively TRBD1 (6 bases). Trimming removed 4 bases from V and 4 bases from J, with 9 bases in between. CDR1 is SGHTA and CDR2 is FQGTGA in the germline V gene. The CDR3 covers 13 residues. In DNA form, the CDR3 reads TGTGCCAGCAGCTCACAGGGCGCAGATACGCAGTATTTT. Protein: CASSSQGADTQYF.

In the case of this clone: This sample includes further DNA sequences coding for the same CDR3. This sequence joins TRBV19 and TRBJ1-2; 10 positions agree with TRBD1. The trim removed 5 bases at V and 4 bases at J, leaving 4 bases unmatched. CDR1 and CDR2 (germline): LNHDA, SQIVND (reference sequence). CDR3 length: 14 amino acids. CDR3 DNA: TGTGCCAGTAGTCCCGGACAGGGGGGCTATGGCTACACCTTC. This gives the protein CASSPGQGGYGYTF.

The rearrangement links TRBV13 to TRBJ2-7; a weak D match, TRBD2 (7 bases). Trimming removed 5 bases at V and 7 bases at J, with 24 bases between. The CDR3 has 16 residues. CDR1 and CDR2 from the germline V gene are PRHDT and FYEKMQ (reference sequence). The CDR3 region is CASSQATSGGAGEQYF. DNA of the CDR3: TGTGCCAGCAGCCAAGCCACCTCTGGGGGGGCTGGGGAGCAGTACTTC.

V gene TRBV4-1 combines with J gene TRBJ2-5, with 11 bases fitting TRBD2. The CDR3 is 19 residues long. The junction had 16 bases not matched to a gene; V was cut back by 0 bases and J by 7 bases. CDR1 is MGHRA and CDR2 is YSYEKL in the germline V gene. CDR3 sequence (DNA): TGCGCCAGCAGCCAAGATCTTGTTCCGGGACTAGCGGCCCGGCTGACCCAGTACTTC. It yields the protein CASSQDLVPGLAARLTQYF.

This clone was detected a few times. The chain links TRBV6-5 to TRBJ2-7; TRBD2 aligns across 7 bases. Trimming removed 0 bases from V and 1 base from J; junction bases left unmatched: 6. This CDR3 contains 16 residues. Germline V gene sequence: CDR1 MNHEY, CDR2 SVGAGI. The CDR3 sequence is CASSYSGGGPSYEQYF. The CDR3 DNA reads TGTGCCAGCAGTTACTCCGGCGGGGGTCCTTCCTACGAGCAGTACTTC.